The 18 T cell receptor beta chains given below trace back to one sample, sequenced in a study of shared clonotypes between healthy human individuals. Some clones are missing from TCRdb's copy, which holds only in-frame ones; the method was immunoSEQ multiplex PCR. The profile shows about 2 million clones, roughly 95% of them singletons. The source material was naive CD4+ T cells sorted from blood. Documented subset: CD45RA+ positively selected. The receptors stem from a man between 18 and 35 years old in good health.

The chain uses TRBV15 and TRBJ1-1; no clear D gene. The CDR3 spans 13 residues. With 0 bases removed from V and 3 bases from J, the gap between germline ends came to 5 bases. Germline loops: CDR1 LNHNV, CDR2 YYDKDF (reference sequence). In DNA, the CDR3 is TGTGCCACCAGCAGAGATAAGGACACTGAAGCTTTCTTT. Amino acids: CATSRDKDTEAFF.

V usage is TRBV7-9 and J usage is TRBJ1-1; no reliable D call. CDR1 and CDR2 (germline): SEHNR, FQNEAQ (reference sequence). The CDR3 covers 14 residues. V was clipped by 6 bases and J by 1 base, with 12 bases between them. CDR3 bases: TGTGCCAGCAGGGACCCAAGAGGGAACACTGAAGCTTTCTTT. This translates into CASRDPRGNTEAFF.

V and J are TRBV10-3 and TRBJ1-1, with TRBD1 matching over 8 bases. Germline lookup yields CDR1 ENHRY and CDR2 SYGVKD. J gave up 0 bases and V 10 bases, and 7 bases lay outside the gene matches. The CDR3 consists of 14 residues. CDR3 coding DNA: TGTGCCACCAGACAGGGGCTAATGAACACTGAAGCTTTCTTT. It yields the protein CATRQGLMNTEAFF.

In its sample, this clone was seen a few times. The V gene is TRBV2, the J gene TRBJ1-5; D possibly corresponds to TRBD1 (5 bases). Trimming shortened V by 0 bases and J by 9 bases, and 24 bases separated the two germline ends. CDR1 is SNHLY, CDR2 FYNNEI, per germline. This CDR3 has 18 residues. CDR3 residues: CASSEAGIVWDGNGPQHF. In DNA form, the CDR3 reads TGTGCCAGCAGTGAAGCGGGGATTGTTTGGGACGGGAACGGGCCCCAGCATTTT. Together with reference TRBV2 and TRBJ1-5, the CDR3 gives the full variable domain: EPEVTQTPSHQVTQMGQEVILRCVPISNHLYFYWYRQILGQKVEFLVSFYNNEISEKSEIFDDQFSVERPDGSNFTLKIRSTKLEDSAMYFCASSEAGIVWDGNGPQHFGDGTRLSIL.

CDR3 in DNA: TGCAGCGAATATGGACTAGCGGGGGAAAGCTCCTACAATGAGCAGTTCTTC. Its protein is CSEYGLAGESSYNEQFF. This rearrangement joins TRBV29-1 to TRBJ2-1; 13 bases are shared with TRBD2. Germline CDR1 is SQVTM and CDR2 is ANQGSEA. The trim removed 7 bases at V and 0 bases at J, leaving 9 bases unmatched. The CDR3 is made up of 17 amino acids.

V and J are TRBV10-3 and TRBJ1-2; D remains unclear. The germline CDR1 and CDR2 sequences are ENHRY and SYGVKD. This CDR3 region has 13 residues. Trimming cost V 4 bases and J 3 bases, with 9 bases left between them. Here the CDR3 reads CAISGREHYGYTF. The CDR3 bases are TGTGCCATCAGTGGCCGGGAACACTATGGCTACACCTTC.

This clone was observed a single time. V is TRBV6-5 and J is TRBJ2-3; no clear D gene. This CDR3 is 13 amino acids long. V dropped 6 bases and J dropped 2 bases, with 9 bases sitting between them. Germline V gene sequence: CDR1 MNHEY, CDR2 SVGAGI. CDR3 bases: TGTGCCAGCAGCCGAAGTTTCACAGATACGCAGTATTTT. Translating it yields CASSRSFTDTQYF.

The CDR3, as DNA: TGTGCCAGCAGCCAGCAGGGGGAAGGGAGCACTGAAGCTTTCTTT. This translates into CASSQQGEGSTEAFF. The V and J genes are TRBV7-2 and TRBJ1-1; 7 bases agree with TRBD1. Looked up from germline, CDR1 is SGHTA and CDR2 is FQGNSA. Trimming took 5 bases from V and 4 from J; bases not matched to a gene: 10. The CDR3 spans 15 residues.

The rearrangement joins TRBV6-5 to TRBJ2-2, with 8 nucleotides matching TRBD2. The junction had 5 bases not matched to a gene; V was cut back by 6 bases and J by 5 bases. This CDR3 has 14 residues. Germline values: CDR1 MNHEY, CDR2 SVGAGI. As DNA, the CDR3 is TGTGCCAGCAGAGGGGCGGGAGGTACCGGGGAGCTGTTTTTT. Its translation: CASRGAGGTGELFF.

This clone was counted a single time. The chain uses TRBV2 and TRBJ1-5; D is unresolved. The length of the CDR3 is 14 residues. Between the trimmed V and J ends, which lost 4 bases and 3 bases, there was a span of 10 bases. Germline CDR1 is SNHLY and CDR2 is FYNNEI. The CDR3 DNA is TGTGCCAGCAGTGGTCTTCAGGTCAATCAGCCCCAGCATTTT. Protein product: CASSGLQVNQPQHF.

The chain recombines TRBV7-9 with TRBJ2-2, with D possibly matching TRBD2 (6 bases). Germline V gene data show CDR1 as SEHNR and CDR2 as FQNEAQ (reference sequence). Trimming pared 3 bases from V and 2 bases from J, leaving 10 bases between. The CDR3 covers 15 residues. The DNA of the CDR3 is TGTGCCAGCAGCTTCGGGGGTCCCAACACCGGGGAGCTGTTTTTT. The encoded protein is CASSFGGPNTGELFF.

The CDR3 nucleotides are TGTGCCAGCAGTTTCCCACTACTACCGGGACAGGGGGCCGGCGGGGAGCTGTTTTTT. This codes for CASSFPLLPGQGAGGELFF. V gene TRBV28 combines with J gene TRBJ2-2, with 12 bases fitting TRBD1. Germline V lookup: CDR1 MDHEN, CDR2 SYDVKM. The V segment lost 3 bases and the J segment 7 bases; nucleotides outside the gene matches: 15. There are 19 residues in the CDR3.

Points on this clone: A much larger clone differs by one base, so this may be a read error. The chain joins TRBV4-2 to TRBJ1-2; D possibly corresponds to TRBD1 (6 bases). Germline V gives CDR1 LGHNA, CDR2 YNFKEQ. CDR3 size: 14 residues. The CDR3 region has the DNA TGTGCCAGCAGCCAAGTCGAACAGGGACATGGCTACGCCTTC. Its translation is CASSQVEQGHGYAF.

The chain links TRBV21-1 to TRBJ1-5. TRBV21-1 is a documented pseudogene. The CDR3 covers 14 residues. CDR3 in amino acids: CASTWDLRVQPQHF. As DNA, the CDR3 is TGTGCCAGCACCTGGGACCTCCGGGTTCAGCCCCAGCATTTT.

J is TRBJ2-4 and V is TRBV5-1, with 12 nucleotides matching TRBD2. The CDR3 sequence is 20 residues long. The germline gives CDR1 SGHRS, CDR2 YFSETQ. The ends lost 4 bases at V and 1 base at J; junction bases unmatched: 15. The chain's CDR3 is CASSPYRTSGTSGAKNIQYF. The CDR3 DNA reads TGCGCCAGCAGCCCCTACAGGACTAGCGGGACCTCTGGGGCCAAAAACATTCAGTACTTC.

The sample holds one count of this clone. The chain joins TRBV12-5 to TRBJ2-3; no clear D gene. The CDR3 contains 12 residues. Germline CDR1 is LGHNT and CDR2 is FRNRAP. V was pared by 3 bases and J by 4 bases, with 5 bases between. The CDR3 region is CASGFWADTQYF. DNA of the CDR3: TGTGCTAGTGGTTTCTGGGCAGATACGCAGTATTTT.

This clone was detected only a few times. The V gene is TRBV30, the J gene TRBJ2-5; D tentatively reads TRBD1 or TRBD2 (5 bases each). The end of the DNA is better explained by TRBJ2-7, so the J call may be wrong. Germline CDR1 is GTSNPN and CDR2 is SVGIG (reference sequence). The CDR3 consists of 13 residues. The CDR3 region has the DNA TGTGCCTGGAGTAAAGGGACCGCCTACGAGCAGTACTTC. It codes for CAWSKGTAYEQYF.

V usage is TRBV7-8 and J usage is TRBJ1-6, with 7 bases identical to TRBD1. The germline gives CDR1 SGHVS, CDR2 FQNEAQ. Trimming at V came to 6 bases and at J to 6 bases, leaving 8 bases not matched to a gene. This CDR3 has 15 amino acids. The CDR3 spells CASRARDSLNSPLHF. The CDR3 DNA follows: TGTGCCAGCAGAGCCCGGGACAGTCTTAATTCACCCCTCCACTTT.